This T cell receptor (beta chain) is from a study of cytomegalovirus exposure and HLA in healthy donors. The study ran its PCR with 60 Vbeta and 13 Jbeta primers. In the original processing: Later work found 74 million or so unique TCR beta chains, with approximately 12 million shared. Profiling relied on immunoSEQ multiplex PCR, and the TCRdb table lists in-frame clones only, not all of them. The V and J calls and the clone size are those of that table, but D and trimming were determined from the DNA. Of 85,000 to 100,000 clones listed, 63% are singletons. The receptor comes from a woman in her 30s in good health and CMV-seronegative. The specimen sequenced was PBMCs.

The DNA of the CDR3 is TGTGCCAGTAGTCAGCAGAGGTCTAACTATGGCTACACCTTC. It translates to CASSQQRSNYGYTF. V is TRBV19 and J is TRBJ1-2; no firm D call. The V gene lost 5 bases and the J gene lost 0 bases, with 10 bases spanning the gap. This CDR3 has 14 amino acids. Germline V CDR1 and CDR2: LNHDA, SQIVND (reference sequence).